The present TCR beta chain was sequenced within a study of cytomegalovirus exposure and HLA in healthy donors. The PCR employed 60 Vbeta primers together with 13 Jbeta primers. Some clones are missing from TCRdb's copy, which holds only in-frame ones; the method was immunoSEQ multiplex PCR. The top ten clones hold approximately 2.2% of a sample with roughly 150,000 clones, more than 80% of them seen once. Germline V lookup: CDR1 MGHDK, CDR2 SYGVNS. V was pared by 7 bases and J by 5 bases, with 8 bases of the junction left unmatched. The CDR3 has 14 residues. Material: PBMCs. This receptor was identified in a male donor in good health and CMV-seronegative. The V call is TRBV25-1, the J call TRBJ2-5; 9 positions agree with TRBD1. CDR3 protein: CASNPGQGPETQYF. Here the CDR3 DNA reads TGTGCCAGCAACCCGGGACAGGGACCCGAGACCCAGTACTTC.